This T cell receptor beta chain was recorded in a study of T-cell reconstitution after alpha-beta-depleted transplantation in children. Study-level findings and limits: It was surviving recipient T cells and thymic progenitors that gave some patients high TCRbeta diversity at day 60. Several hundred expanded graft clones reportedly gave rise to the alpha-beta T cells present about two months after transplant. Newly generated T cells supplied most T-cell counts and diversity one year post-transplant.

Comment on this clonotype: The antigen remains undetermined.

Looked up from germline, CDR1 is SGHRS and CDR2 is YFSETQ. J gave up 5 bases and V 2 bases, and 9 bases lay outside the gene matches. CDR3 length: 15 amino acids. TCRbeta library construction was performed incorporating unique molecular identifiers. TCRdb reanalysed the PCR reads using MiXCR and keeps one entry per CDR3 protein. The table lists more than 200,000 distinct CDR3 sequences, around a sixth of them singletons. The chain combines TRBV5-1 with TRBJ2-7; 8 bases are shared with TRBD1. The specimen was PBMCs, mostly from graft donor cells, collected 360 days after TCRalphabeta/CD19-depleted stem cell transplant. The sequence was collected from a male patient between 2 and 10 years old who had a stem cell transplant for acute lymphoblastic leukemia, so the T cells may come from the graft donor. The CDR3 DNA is TGCGCCAGCAGCTTAAACAGGGGGGCCTTGAACGAGCAGTACTTC. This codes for CASSLNRGALNEQYF.